A selection of T cell receptor beta chains follows, all from one sample in a study of identical twins. TCRdb recomputed calls from the 5' RACE reads with MiXCR, one row per CDR3 protein. The sample includes some 1,600,000 distinct CDR3 sequences, more than 30% of them seen just once. Sequencing input: cord blood. These TCRs come from a newborn girl in good health. CDR3s include the opening cysteine and the closing phenylalanine or tryptophan. Each record gives: D gene, J gene, V gene, clone size, CDR3 protein, CDR3 DNA. D genes are given only for firm matches. Clone size is shown for a subset of rows, as once, few, many or a class of expanded clone.

TRBD2	TRBJ2-1	TRBV7-2	.	CASSPRFSGRPYNEQFF	TGTGCCAGCAGTCCTAGATTTAGCGGGCGACCCTACAATGAGCAGTTCTTC
TRBD1	TRBJ1-2	TRBV6-1	few	CASSTGAPLYGYTF	TGTGCCAGCAGTACAGGGGCGCCCCTCTATGGCTACACCTTC
TRBD1	TRBJ2-3	TRBV27	.	CASSSHRGSTDTQYF	TGTGCCAGCAGTTCCCACAGGGGGAGCACAGATACGCAGTATTTT
.	TRBJ2-1	TRBV15	few	CATSNYVVIANEQFF	TGTGCCACCAGCAACTACGTGGTAATAGCCAATGAGCAGTTCTTC
TRBD1	TRBJ2-7	TRBV9	.	CASSPQGDRGLLGYEQYF	TGTGCCAGCAGCCCCCAGGGGGACAGGGGCCTCCTGGGCTACGAGCAGTACTTC
TRBD2	TRBJ2-5	TRBV7-2	.	CASSRVRTSKETQYF	TGTGCCAGCAGCCGCGTAAGGACTAGCAAAGAGACCCAGTACTTC
.	TRBJ2-5	TRBV14	few	CASSQDSFSQETQYF	TGTGCCAGCAGCCAAGATAGCTTCTCCCAAGAGACCCAGTACTTC
.	TRBJ2-7	TRBV25-1	.	CASSDSVYEQYF	TGTGCCAGCAGTGACTCCGTCTACGAGCAGTACTTC
.	TRBJ1-1	TRBV10-3	few	CAIRTDRNTEAFF	TGTGCCATCAGGACGGACAGGAACACTGAAGCTTTCTTT
TRBD2	TRBJ2-7	TRBV5-1	.	CASSLGTSGDTYEQYF	TGCGCCAGCAGCTTGGGGACTAGCGGGGATACCTACGAGCAGTACTTC
.	TRBJ1-4	TRBV13	.	CASSPGHSANEKLFF	TGTGCCAGCAGCCCGGGACATTCAGCTAATGAAAAACTGTTTTTT
.	TRBJ2-4	TRBV20-1	few	CSAASRREAKNIQYF	TGCAGTGCTGCCTCAAGACGGGAGGCCAAAAACATTCAGTACTTC
.	TRBJ2-7	TRBV20-1	few	CSARDPGLGFYEQYF	TGCAGTGCTAGAGACCCGGGGTTGGGGTTTTACGAGCAGTACTTC
TRBD1	TRBJ1-1	TRBV5-5	few	CASSLLGQGSQAFF	TGTGCCAGCAGCTTGTTGGGACAGGGGTCACAAGCTTTCTTT
.	TRBJ2-3	TRBV9	.	CASSVDQGADTQYF	TGTGCCAGCAGCGTCGACCAGGGCGCAGATACGCAGTATTTT
TRBD1	TRBJ1-1	TRBV4-2	few	CASSPRQGGEAFF	TGTGCCAGCAGCCCCCGACAGGGGGGGGAAGCTTTCTTT
.	TRBJ1-1	TRBV20-1	.	CSAGSAAEAFF	TGCAGTGCTGGGTCGGCCGCTGAAGCTTTCTTT
TRBD2	TRBJ2-1	TRBV4-2	.	CASSHSLAGSYNEQFF	TGTGCCAGCAGCCACTCCTTAGCGGGGTCCTACAATGAGCAGTTCTTC
TRBD2	TRBJ2-5	TRBV28	.	CASSHGGGRGEQYF	TGTGCCAGCAGTCACGGGGGGGGAAGGGGGGAGCAGTACTTC
TRBD2	TRBJ2-3	TRBV5-1	.	CASGFERERLTDTQYF	TGCGCCAGCGGCTTTGAGCGGGAGCGCCTCACAGATACGCAGTATTTT
.	TRBJ2-7	TRBV20-1	few	CSARSRGRVEQYF	TGCAGTGCTAGGTCCCGGGGCCGGGTAGAGCAGTACTTC
TRBD2	TRBJ2-7	TRBV20-1	few	CSATPGLAMDEQYF	TGCAGTGCTACGCCGGGACTAGCGATGGACGAGCAGTACTTC
.	TRBJ2-5	TRBV11-2	.	CASSLVADQPRGGQYF	TGTGCCAGCAGCTTAGTGGCGGATCAACCAAGAGGTGGGCAGTACTTC
TRBD2	TRBJ2-3	TRBV27	few	CASSSRLASVTDTQYF	TGTGCCAGCAGTTCCCGACTAGCAAGTGTCACAGATACGCAGTATTTT
TRBD1	TRBJ2-6	TRBV7-8	few	CASSLLQGAVLSGANVLTF	TGTGCCAGCAGCTTACTACAGGGGGCGGTCCTCTCTGGGGCCAACGTCCTGACTTTC
.	TRBJ2-7	TRBV7-2	once	CANSLSPTRIYEQYF	TGTGCCAACAGCTTAAGTCCGACTAGGATCTACGAGCAGTACTTC
.	TRBJ2-7	TRBV6-1	few	CASSEGSSFPYEQYF	TGTGCCAGCAGTGAAGGGAGTAGTTTTCCCTACGAGCAGTACTTC
.	TRBJ1-2	TRBV3-1	.	CASSLIRASGYTF	TGTGCCAGCAGCCTCATTCGAGCCTCTGGCTACACCTTC
.	TRBJ1-3	TRBV14	.	CASSQGQPGNTIYF	TGTGCCAGCAGCCAAGGACAGCCTGGAAACACCATATATTTT
TRBD2	TRBJ2-7	TRBV2	.	CASSEAPAGVSEQYF	TGTGCCAGCAGTGAAGCGCCTGCGGGAGTCAGCGAGCAGTACTTC
.	TRBJ1-1	TRBV27	few	CASRPVVRVLNTEAFF	TGTGCCAGCAGGCCCGTGGTGAGGGTTTTGAACACTGAAGCTTTCTTT
.	TRBJ1-5	TRBV6-5	few	CASRGRHGNQPQHF	TGTGCCAGCAGGGGACGGCATGGGAATCAGCCCCAGCATTTT
.	TRBJ2-1	TRBV6-1	.	CASGPTSTAPSYNEQFF	TGTGCCAGCGGCCCAACTTCGACAGCGCCCTCCTACAATGAGCAGTTCTTC
.	TRBJ2-7	TRBV5-1	.	CASSSVVPAEQYF	TGCGCCAGCAGCTCCGTAGTTCCCGCCGAGCAGTACTTC
TRBD2	TRBJ2-7	TRBV28	few	CASSFSPGSGRLFNEQYF	TGTGCCAGCAGTTTTAGTCCGGGTAGCGGGAGACTGTTCAATGAGCAGTACTTC
TRBD1	TRBJ1-2	TRBV10-3	.	CAISESGTANYGCTF	TGTGCCATCAGTGAGTCTGGGACAGCCAACTATGGCTGCACCTTC
TRBD1	TRBJ2-7	TRBV27	.	CASSSGQLSYEQYF	TGTGCCAGCAGTTCGGGACAGTTATCCTACGAGCAGTACTTC
.	TRBJ2-7	TRBV2	.	CASSESAPSVYEQYF	TGTGCCAGCAGTGAATCCGCGCCATCCGTCTACGAGCAGTACTTC